The 13 T cell receptor beta chains given below trace back to one sample, sequenced in a study of blood T cell repertoires in COVID-19. Some clones are missing from TCRdb's copy, which holds only in-frame ones; the method was immunoSEQ multiplex PCR. The sample yields 200,000 to 250,000 clones, over 75% seen once. Sequencing input: PBMCs or T cells enriched from blood (not recorded which). The receptors derive from a woman aged 60-75 years who had recovered from COVID-19.

The chain combines TRBV15 with TRBJ1-5; 8 bases match TRBD1. The CDR3 loop spans 14 amino acids. Germline V CDR1 and CDR2: LNHNV, YYDKDF (reference sequence). Germline trimming cut 8 bases from V and 5 bases from J; bases unmatched to any gene: 8. The CDR3 sequence is CATQRRGPHQPQHF. In DNA, the CDR3 is TGTGCCACCCAGCGCAGGGGGCCACATCAGCCCCAGCATTTT.

V is TRBV15 and J is TRBJ1-4; 9 bases line up with TRBD1. The V segment lost 0 bases and the J segment 7 bases; nucleotides outside the gene matches: 15. The CDR3 has 19 amino acids. CDR1 and CDR2 from the germline V gene are LNHNV and YYDKDF (reference sequence). Here the CDR3 reads CATSREEDRGGGRGEKLFF. In nucleotides, the CDR3 is TGTGCCACCAGCAGAGAAGAGGACAGGGGAGGCGGCCGGGGTGAAAAACTGTTTTTT.

Turning to this clone: One end of the junction is discordant with germline, which a read error may explain. CDR3 region: CASSSGQATSEKLFF. CDR3 nucleotides: TGCGCCAGCAGTTCCGGACAGGCTACTAGTGAAAAACTGTTTTTT. This chain links TRBV10-2 with TRBJ1-4; 7 positions agree with TRBD1. Per the germline V gene, CDR1 is WSHSY and CDR2 is SAAADI. The CDR3 is made up of 15 amino acids.

This chain joins TRBV18 and TRBJ1-1; D call uncertain. V was shortened by 0 bases and J by 5 bases, with 7 bases between the two germline ends. CDR1 and CDR2 from the germline V gene are KGHSH and LQKENI. CDR3 length: 13 amino acids. CDR3 residues: CASSPPYGTEAFF. The CDR3, as DNA: TGTGCCAGCTCACCACCGTACGGGACTGAAGCTTTCTTT. Based on the CDR3 plus reference TRBV18 and TRBJ1-1, the full variable domain is NAGVMQNPRHLVRRRGQEARLRCSPMKGHSHVYWYRQLPEEGLKFMVYLQKENIIDESGMPKERFSAEFPKEGPSILRIQQVVRGDSAAYFCASSPPYGTEAFFGQGTRLTVV.

This chain links TRBV30 with TRBJ1-1; D ambiguous. The CDR3 sequence is 15 residues long. V was shortened by 3 bases and J by 3 bases, with 17 bases between the two germline ends. The germline CDR1 and CDR2 sequences are GTSNPN and SVGIG (reference sequence). CDR3 loop: CAWSSQEFGYTEAFF. Here the CDR3 DNA reads TGTGCCTGGAGCTCGCAGGAATTTGGGTACACTGAAGCTTTCTTT.

The chain has TRBV7-2 and TRBJ1-4, with TRBD1 matching over 8 bases. J was trimmed by 8 bases and V by 5 bases; bases with no gene match: 7. Germline CDR1 reads SGHTA; CDR2 reads FQGNSA. This CDR3 region has 14 residues. The CDR3 region has the DNA TGTGCCAGCAGCCTCAGGGGGCGCGGAGAAAAACTGTTTTTT. Residues: CASSLRGRGEKLFF. Filled out from reference TRBV7-2 and TRBJ1-4, the complete variable domain reads GAGVSQSPSNKVTEKGKDVELRCDPISGHTALYWYRQSLGQGLEFLIYFQGNSAPDKSGLPSDRFSAERTGGSVSTLTIQRTQQEDSAVYLCASSLRGRGEKLFFGSGTQLSVL.

This chain uses TRBV3-1 (or the pseudogene TRBV3-2) with TRBJ1-5; possible D gene TRBD1, 5 bases. Trimming removed 0 bases from V and 6 bases from J, with 18 bases in between. The CDR3 contains 17 residues. Germline V gene data show CDR1 as LGHDT and CDR2 as YNNKEL (reference sequence). CDR3 sequence: CASSQEPGNKVSQPQHF. The DNA for the CDR3 is TGTGCCAGCAGCCAAGAGCCAGGGAATAAGGTCAGTCAGCCCCAGCATTTT.

The V gene is TRBV6-6, the J gene TRBJ1-1; possible D gene TRBD1, 5 bases. The V gene's germline CDR1 is MNHNY and CDR2 SVGAGI (reference sequence). Trimming cost V 2 bases and J 5 bases, with 12 bases left between them. This CDR3 spans 14 amino acids. CDR3 nucleotides: TGTGCCAGCAGTTACCCCGCAGGGAAAACTGAAGCTTTCTTT. Translating gives CASSYPAGKTEAFF.

V is TRBV5-1 and J is TRBJ2-3; 11 bases agree with TRBD2. There are 16 residues in the CDR3. Trimming at V came to 0 bases and at J to 10 bases, leaving 10 bases not matched to a gene. In germline, CDR1 is SGHRS, CDR2 YFSETQ. For the CDR3, the DNA is TGCGCCAGCAGCTTGGGTAGCGGGGGGGCCCAACAGTCGCAGTATTTT. Protein sequence: CASSLGSGGAQQSQYF.

In this sample, this clone turned up once. The CDR3 is CASGRQGLGNQPQHF. The CDR3 nucleotides read TGTGCTAGTGGCCGCCAGGGACTCGGGAATCAGCCCCAGCATTTT. The gene calls are TRBV12-5 and TRBJ1-5; a weak D match, TRBD1 (5 bases). Looked up from germline, CDR1 is LGHNT and CDR2 is FRNRAP. Trimming cost V 6 bases and J 4 bases, with 16 bases left between them. This CDR3 region has 15 residues.

This chain joins TRBV7-2 and TRBJ1-2, with D possibly being TRBD1 (5 bases). This CDR3 is built from 16 residues. Germline loops: CDR1 SGHTA, CDR2 FQGNSA. Trimming stripped 5 bases from V and 2 bases from J, with 18 bases between. CDR3 protein: CASSIRGGQGNYGYTF. CDR3 bases: TGTGCCAGCAGCATACGGGGGGGTCAGGGCAACTATGGCTACACCTTC.

This clone was detected only a few times. The rearrangement joins TRBV4-1 to TRBJ2-5, with 12 bases identical to TRBD1. The J segment lost 5 bases and the V segment lost 1 base, leaving 2 bases of the junction unmatched. The CDR3 totals 15 residues. Germline V CDR1 and CDR2: MGHRA, YSYEKL. CDR3 loop: CASSQGDRGRETQYF. CDR3 DNA sequence: TGCGCCAGCAGCCAAGGGGACAGGGGGCGCGAGACCCAGTACTTC.

V and J are TRBV7-9 and TRBJ2-7; TRBD2 matches at 10 bases. Germline CDR1 SEHNR, CDR2 FQNEAQ (reference sequence). There are 15 residues in the CDR3. The trim removed 4 bases at V and 4 bases at J, leaving 7 bases unmatched. CDR3: CASSSWTSGEYEQYF. CDR3 coding DNA: TGTGCCAGCAGCTCCTGGACTAGCGGAGAGTACGAGCAGTACTTC.